The subject of this entry is one T cell receptor beta chain. The CDR3 consists of 17 residues. Per germline, CDR1 LGHNA and CDR2 YNFKEQ. V was clipped by 0 bases and J by 4 bases, with 16 bases between them. The entry originates in a study of blood T cell repertoires in COVID-19. Study background: The United States, Italy and Spain supplied acute and convalescent COVID-19 samples. The cDNA or gDNA used as material had been derived from T cells, B-cell-depleted T cells, or PBMCs.

Per the study methods: The assay estimated nucleated cells by amplifying reference gene primers. The data were produced by immunoSEQ multiplex PCR, yet TCRdb's version contains in-frame clones alone and is incomplete. V, J and clone size are those of that table, while D and trimming were read from the DNA. The top ten hold about 4% of the sample, which has 300,000 or so clones, 70% to 90% seen once. The chain carries TRBV4-2 and TRBJ2-1; D may be TRBD1 (7 bases). Sequences were obtained from peripheral blood. This TCR came from a woman aged 40 to 50 with acute or convalescent COVID-19. CDR3 protein: CASSQENPAGGYNEQFF. The CDR3 DNA is TGTGCCAGCAGCCAAGAGAACCCGGCAGGGGGGTACAATGAGCAGTTCTTC.